The rows below give T cell receptor beta chains drawn from one sample of a study of T cells in Graves' hyperthyroidism and ophthalmopathy. TCRdb recomputed calls from the multiplex PCR reads with MiXCR, one row per CDR3 protein. The table includes some 770,000 distinct CDR3 sequences, about 16% detected once. The sample taken for sequencing was blood. These TCRs come from a man younger than 35 with Graves' hyperthyroidism. Both conserved end residues are part of each CDR3. The D gene is left open where the match is weak. Where a row states a size, it is once, few, many or the class of an expanded clone; other rows omit it.

v_gene,j_gene,abundance,d_gene,CDR3aa,CDR3nt
TRBV6-1,TRBJ2-2,.,TRBD2,CASRKLAERFTGELFF,TGTGCCAGCAGGAAGCTAGCGGAACGATTCACCGGGGAGCTGTTTTTT
TRBV10-3,TRBJ2-7,many,TRBD2,CAIRPTSGTYEQYF,TGTGCCATCAGACCTACTAGCGGGACCTACGAGCAGTACTTC
TRBV6-2/TRBV6-3,TRBJ2-5,many,.,CASSLVFSGSGQETQYF,TGTGCCAGCAGTTTAGTTTTTTCGGGTAGCGGCCAAGAGACCCAGTACTTC
TRBV7-9,TRBJ2-1,few,TRBD2,CASSNLAGVVFF,TGTGCCAGCAGCAATCTAGCGGGAGTGGTGTTCTTC
TRBV4-3,TRBJ2-7,few,.,CASSRGEGSGYYEQYF,TGCGCCAGCAGCCGAGGAGAGGGCAGCGGATACTACGAGCAGTACTTC
TRBV30,TRBJ2-1,many,TRBD1,CAWSTRDRTYNEQFF,TGTGCCTGGAGTACCCGGGACAGGACCTACAATGAGCAGTTCTTC
TRBV12-3/TRBV12-4,TRBJ2-5,few,.,CASSHPAAKRTQYF,TGTGCCAGCAGTCATCCCGCTGCGAAAAGGACCCAGTACTTC
TRBV28,TRBJ1-1,.,.,CASIKRTRFMNTEAFF,TGTGCCAGCATTAAAAGGACACGGTTTATGAACACTGAAGCTTTCTTT
TRBV7-8,TRBJ2-1,many,TRBD2,CASSGTSGGYNEQFF,TGTGCCAGCAGCGGGACTAGCGGGGGATACAATGAGCAGTTCTTC
TRBV10-3,TRBJ2-2,few,TRBD1,CAISGTGSSGELFF,TGTGCCATCTCCGGGACAGGGTCGAGCGGGGAGCTGTTTTTT